The 15 T cell receptor beta chains listed next were all sequenced from one sample in a study of blood T cell repertoires in COVID-19. The protocol was immunoSEQ multiplex PCR, while the TCRdb copy is restricted to in-frame clones and leaves out a portion. The table lists 60,000 to 85,000 clones, 80% to 90% of them singletons. Sequenced input: peripheral blood. The receptors shown here come from a woman in her forties or fifties with active COVID-19.

The CDR3 here is CASRQTNTEAFF. The CDR3 DNA follows: TGTGCCAGCAGACAGACGAACACTGAAGCTTTCTTT. V is TRBV12-3 or TRBV12-4 and J is TRBJ1-1; D unclear. The CDR3 runs to 12 residues. V lost 6 bases, J lost 1 base, and 6 bases lay in between.

The V and J genes are TRBV9 and TRBJ2-1; D remains unclear. The germline V and J ends were trimmed by 5 bases and 9 bases, with 15 bases remaining between them. Germline V CDR1 and CDR2: SGDLS, YYNGEE. This CDR3 is 13 amino acids long. The CDR3 DNA reads as TGTGCCAGCAGAAGAGATTTAAGCACTGAGCAGTTCTTC. Residues: CASRRDLSTEQFF.

The chain carries TRBV4-1 and TRBJ2-7; 8 bases match TRBD2. Germline V CDR1 and CDR2: MGHRA, YSYEKL. With V trimmed by 5 bases and J by 2 bases, 5 bases remained unmatched. The CDR3 contains 14 residues. The CDR3 protein is CASSFGGEPYEQYF. The CDR3 DNA follows: TGCGCCAGCAGCTTCGGGGGGGAGCCCTACGAGCAGTACTTC.

V usage is TRBV6-1 and J usage is TRBJ1-2, with a possible D match to TRBD1 (5 bases). CDR1 is MNHNS and CDR2 is SASEGT in the germline V gene. Trimming pared 2 bases from V and 4 bases from J, leaving 11 bases between. CDR3 length equals 14 residues. The CDR3 bases are TGTGCCAGCAGTGAAACGGCCGGGGGCTATGGCTACACCTTC. Its translation: CASSETAGGYGYTF.

The chain employs TRBV9 and TRBJ2-5; TRBD2 agrees at 10 bases. The CDR3 length is 15 residues. V shed 6 bases and J 3 bases; nucleotides not matched to a gene: 8. From germline, CDR1 is SGDLS and CDR2 YYNGEE. CDR3 nucleotides: TGTGCCAGCATGCGTTCTAGCGGGAGTGAAGAGACCCAGTACTTC. Translation: CASMRSSGSEETQYF.

This clone was counted ten times or more. The rearrangement links TRBV7-9 to TRBJ2-2; D ambiguous. There are 14 residues in the CDR3. V lost 1 base and J lost 7, with 10 bases in between. Germline-derived CDR1 and CDR2 are SEHNR and FQNEAQ (reference sequence). CDR3 residues: CASSLEAVGGELFF. The CDR3 DNA reads as TGTGCCAGCAGCTTAGAGGCGGTGGGCGGGGAGCTGTTTTTT.

CDR3 in DNA: TGTGCCAGCAGTTACCGGGGCAGGGGCACTGAAGCTTTCTTT. Residues: CASSYRGRGTEAFF. V gene TRBV6-5 combines with J gene TRBJ1-1, with D maybe TRBD1 (6 bases). From germline, CDR1 is MNHEY and CDR2 SVGAGI. The CDR3 has 14 amino acids. With 2 bases removed from V and 4 bases from J, the gap between germline ends came to 11 bases.

This clone was observed a handful of times. The gene calls are TRBV11-2 and TRBJ2-2; D gene uncertain. The CDR3 is made up of 14 amino acids. V dropped 5 bases and J dropped 6 bases, with 13 bases sitting between them. CDR1 SGHAT and CDR2 FQNNGV come from the germline V gene. For the CDR3, the DNA is TGTGCCAGCAGCCTTTCTTACAATGCCGGGGAGCTGTTTTTT. As protein: CASSLSYNAGELFF.

The rearrangement links TRBV3-1 (or the pseudogene TRBV3-2) to TRBJ1-2, with D perhaps TRBD1 (5 bases). CDR1 is LGHDT, CDR2 YNNKEL, per germline (reference sequence). The CDR3 length is 15 residues. Trimming took 3 bases from V and 3 from J, leaving 14 bases between them. CDR3 sequence (DNA): TGTGCCAGCAGCCACCGACAGTCCTCCCACTATGGCTACACCTTC. Translation gives CASSHRQSSHYGYTF.

The chain recombines TRBV28 with TRBJ1-2; weak D call: TRBD1 (6 bases). The germline V and J ends were trimmed by 3 bases and 5 bases, with 19 bases remaining between them. Germline V CDR1 and CDR2: MDHEN, SYDVKM. CDR3 length: 16 amino acids. This CDR3 is CASSFSQGPSRYGYTF. The DNA for the CDR3 is TGTGCCAGCAGTTTTAGCCAGGGGCCCTCGAGGTATGGCTACACCTTC.

The rearrangement uses TRBV11-2 and TRBJ2-7, with 12 bases identical to TRBD2. V lost 4 bases to trimming and J lost 5 bases; unmatched junction nucleotides: 6. This CDR3 has 15 residues. The germline CDR1 and CDR2 sequences are SGHAT and FQNNGV. The chain's CDR3 is CASSSGLAGSDEQYF. The CDR3 DNA follows: TGTGCCAGCAGCTCCGGACTAGCGGGAAGCGACGAGCAGTACTTC. Complete variable domain (other parts from reference TRBV11-2 and TRBJ2-7): EAGVAQSPRYKIIEKRQSVAFWCNPISGHATLYWYQQILGQGPKLLIQFQNNGVVDDSQLPKDRFSAERLKGVDSTLKIQPAKLEDSAVYLCASSSGLAGSDEQYFGPGTRLTVT.

The chain is built from TRBV6-5 and TRBJ1-2; the match to TRBD1 covers 9 bases. The CDR3 sequence is 14 residues long. Germline-derived CDR1 and CDR2 are MNHEY and SVGAGI. V shed 6 bases, J shed 4 bases, and the junction held 6 bases outside the gene matches. The CDR3 nucleotides are TGTGCCAGCAGCAAGGACAGGGGCGGCTATGGCTACACCTTC. Amino acids: CASSKDRGGYGYTF.

V is TRBV6-4 and J is TRBJ2-2; unclear D gene. V lost 2 bases to trimming and J lost 6 bases, with 4 bases between them. Per the germline V gene, CDR1 is MRHNA and CDR2 is SNTAGT. The length of the CDR3 is 12 residues. The CDR3 region is CASSDLSGELFF. Here the CDR3 DNA reads TGTGCCAGCAGTGACCTGTCCGGGGAGCTGTTTTTT.

V and J are TRBV28 and TRBJ2-1; perhaps TRBD2 as D (6 bases). Trimming cost V 6 bases and J 8 bases, with 20 bases left between them. Germline CDR1 MDHEN, CDR2 SYDVKM. CDR3 size: 15 residues. The DNA of the CDR3 is TGTGCCAGCAGCCGTGAGCGGGTTTTAAGCTATGAGCAGTTCTTC. It specifies CASSRERVLSYEQFF.

CDR3 nucleotide sequence: TGTGCCAGCAGACAAACAGGGGTTCTCGAGCAGTACTTC. This codes for CASRQTGVLEQYF. This rearrangement joins TRBV27 to TRBJ2-7, with 7 bases that match TRBD1. Per the germline V gene, CDR1 is MNHEY and CDR2 is SMNVEV (reference sequence). This CDR3 region has 13 residues. The ends lost 6 bases at V and 6 bases at J; junction bases unmatched: 8.